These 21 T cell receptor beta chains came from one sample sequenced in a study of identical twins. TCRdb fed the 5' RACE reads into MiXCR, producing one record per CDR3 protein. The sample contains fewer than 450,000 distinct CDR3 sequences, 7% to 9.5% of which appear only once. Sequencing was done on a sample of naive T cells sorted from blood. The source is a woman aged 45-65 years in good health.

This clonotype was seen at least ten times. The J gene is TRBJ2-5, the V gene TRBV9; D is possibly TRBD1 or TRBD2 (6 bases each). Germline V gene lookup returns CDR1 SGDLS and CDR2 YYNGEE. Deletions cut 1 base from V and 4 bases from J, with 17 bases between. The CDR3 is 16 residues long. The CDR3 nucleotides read TGTGCCAGCAGCGTATCAGTAGGGGGAGGTCGAGAGACCCAGTACTTC. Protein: CASSVSVGGGRETQYF.

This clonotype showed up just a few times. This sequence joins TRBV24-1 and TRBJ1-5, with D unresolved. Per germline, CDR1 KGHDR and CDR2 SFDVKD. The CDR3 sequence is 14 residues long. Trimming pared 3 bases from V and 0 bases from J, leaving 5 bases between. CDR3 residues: CATSDPNSNQPQHF. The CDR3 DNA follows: TGTGCCACCAGTGATCCAAATAGCAATCAGCCCCAGCATTTT.

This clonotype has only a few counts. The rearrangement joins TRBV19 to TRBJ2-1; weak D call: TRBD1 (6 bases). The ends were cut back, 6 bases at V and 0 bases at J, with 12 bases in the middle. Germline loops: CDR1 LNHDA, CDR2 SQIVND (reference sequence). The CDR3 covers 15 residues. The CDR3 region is CASSQDRSSYNEQFF. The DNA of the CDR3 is TGTGCCAGTAGCCAAGACAGGAGCTCCTACAATGAGCAGTTCTTC.

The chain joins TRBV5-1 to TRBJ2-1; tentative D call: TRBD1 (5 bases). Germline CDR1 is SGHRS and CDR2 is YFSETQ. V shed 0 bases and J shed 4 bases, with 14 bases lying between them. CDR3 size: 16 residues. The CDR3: CASSLVGLGDYNEQFF. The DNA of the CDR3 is TGCGCCAGCAGCTTGGTGGGGTTAGGGGATTACAATGAGCAGTTCTTC.

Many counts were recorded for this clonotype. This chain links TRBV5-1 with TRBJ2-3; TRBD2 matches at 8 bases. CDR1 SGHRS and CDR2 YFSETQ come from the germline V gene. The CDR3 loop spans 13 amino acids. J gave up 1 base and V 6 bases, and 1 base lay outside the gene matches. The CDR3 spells CASTTSGTDTQYF. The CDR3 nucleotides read TGCGCCAGCACGACTAGCGGCACAGATACGCAGTATTTT. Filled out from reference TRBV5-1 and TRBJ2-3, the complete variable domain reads KAGVTQTPRYLIKTRGQQVTLSCSPISGHRSVSWYQQTPGQGLQFLFEYFSETQRNKGNFPGRFSGRQFSNSRSEMNVSTLELGDSALYLCASTTSGTDTQYFGPGTRLTVL.

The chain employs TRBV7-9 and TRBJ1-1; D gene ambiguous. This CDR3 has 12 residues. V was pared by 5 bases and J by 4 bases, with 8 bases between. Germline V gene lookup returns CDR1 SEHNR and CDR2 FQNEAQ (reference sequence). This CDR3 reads CASSPRLTEAFF. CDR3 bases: TGTGCCAGCAGCCCTAGGCTCACTGAAGCTTTCTTT.

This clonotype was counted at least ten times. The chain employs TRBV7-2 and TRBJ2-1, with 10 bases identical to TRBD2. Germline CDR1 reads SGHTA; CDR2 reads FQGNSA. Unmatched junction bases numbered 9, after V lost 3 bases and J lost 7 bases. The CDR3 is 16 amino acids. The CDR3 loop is CASSFQLAGGMNEQFF. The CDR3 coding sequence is TGTGCCAGCAGCTTTCAATTAGCGGGAGGAATGAATGAGCAGTTCTTC.

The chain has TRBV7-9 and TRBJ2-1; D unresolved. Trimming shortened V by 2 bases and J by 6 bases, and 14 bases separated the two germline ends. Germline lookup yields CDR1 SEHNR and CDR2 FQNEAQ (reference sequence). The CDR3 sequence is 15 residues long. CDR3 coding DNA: TGTGCCAGCAGCTTACAAGCCCTAGAGCGCAATGAGCAGTTCTTC. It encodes CASSLQALERNEQFF.

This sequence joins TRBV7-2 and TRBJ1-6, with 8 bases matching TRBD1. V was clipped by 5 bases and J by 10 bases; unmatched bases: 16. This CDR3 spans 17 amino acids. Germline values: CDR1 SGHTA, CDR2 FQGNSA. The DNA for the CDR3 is TGTGCCAGCAGCCCCCGGACAGGGCCGGGGGTAGCCTCACCCCTCCACTTT. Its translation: CASSPRTGPGVASPLHF.

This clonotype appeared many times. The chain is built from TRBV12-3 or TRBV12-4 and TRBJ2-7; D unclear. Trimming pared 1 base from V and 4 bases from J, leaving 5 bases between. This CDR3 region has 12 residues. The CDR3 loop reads CASSLVVYEQYF. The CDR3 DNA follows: TGTGCCAGCAGTTTAGTGGTTTACGAGCAGTACTTC.

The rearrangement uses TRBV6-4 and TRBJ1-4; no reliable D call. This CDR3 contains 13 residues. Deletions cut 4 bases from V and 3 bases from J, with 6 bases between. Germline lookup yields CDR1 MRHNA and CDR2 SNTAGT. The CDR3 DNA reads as TGTGCCAGCAGTGTCGGCTCTAATGAAAAACTGTTTTTT. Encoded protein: CASSVGSNEKLFF.

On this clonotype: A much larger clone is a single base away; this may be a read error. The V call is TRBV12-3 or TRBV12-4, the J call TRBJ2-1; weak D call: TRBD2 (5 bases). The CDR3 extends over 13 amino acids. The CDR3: CARSLTASREQFF. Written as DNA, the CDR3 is TGTGCCAGGAGTTTAACGGCTAGCCGCGAGCAGTTCTTC.

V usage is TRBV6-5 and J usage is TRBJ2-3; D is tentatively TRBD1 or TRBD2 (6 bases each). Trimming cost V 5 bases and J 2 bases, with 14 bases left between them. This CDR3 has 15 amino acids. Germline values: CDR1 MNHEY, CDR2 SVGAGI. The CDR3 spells CASSEGGVPTDTQYF. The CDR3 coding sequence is TGTGCCAGCAGTGAGGGGGGAGTACCCACAGATACGCAGTATTTT.

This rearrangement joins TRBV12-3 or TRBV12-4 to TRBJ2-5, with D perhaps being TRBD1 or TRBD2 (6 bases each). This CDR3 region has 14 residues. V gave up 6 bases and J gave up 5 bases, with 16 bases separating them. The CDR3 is CASRLGGPRETQYF. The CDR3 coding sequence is TGTGCCAGCAGGTTGGGGGGCCCGCGGGAGACCCAGTACTTC.

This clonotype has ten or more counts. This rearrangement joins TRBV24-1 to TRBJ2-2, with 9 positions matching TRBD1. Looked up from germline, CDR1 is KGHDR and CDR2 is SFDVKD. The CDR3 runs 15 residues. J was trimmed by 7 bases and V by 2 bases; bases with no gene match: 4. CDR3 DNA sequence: TGTGCCACCAGTGATTACAGGGGGCTGAGCGGGGAGCTGTTTTTT. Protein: CATSDYRGLSGELFF.

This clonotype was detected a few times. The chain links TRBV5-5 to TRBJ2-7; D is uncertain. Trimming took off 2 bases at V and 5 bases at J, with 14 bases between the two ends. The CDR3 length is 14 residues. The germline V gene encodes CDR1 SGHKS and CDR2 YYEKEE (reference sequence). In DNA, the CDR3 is TGTGCCAGCAGCTTAGGGCCGCAGAACCACGAGCAGTACTTC. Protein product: CASSLGPQNHEQYF.

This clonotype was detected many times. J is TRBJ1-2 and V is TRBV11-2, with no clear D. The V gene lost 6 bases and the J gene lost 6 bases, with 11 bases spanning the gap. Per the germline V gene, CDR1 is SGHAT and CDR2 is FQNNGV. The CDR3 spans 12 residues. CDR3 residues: CASSLDGDGYTF. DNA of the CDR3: TGTGCCAGCAGTCTCGACGGGGATGGCTACACCTTC.

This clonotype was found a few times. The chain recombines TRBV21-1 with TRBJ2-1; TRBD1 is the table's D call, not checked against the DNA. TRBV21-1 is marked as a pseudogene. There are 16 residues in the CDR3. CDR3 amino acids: CASSAPGTVSYNEQFF. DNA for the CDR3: TGTGCCAGCAGCGCACCAGGGACAGTCTCCTACAATGAGCAGTTCTTC.

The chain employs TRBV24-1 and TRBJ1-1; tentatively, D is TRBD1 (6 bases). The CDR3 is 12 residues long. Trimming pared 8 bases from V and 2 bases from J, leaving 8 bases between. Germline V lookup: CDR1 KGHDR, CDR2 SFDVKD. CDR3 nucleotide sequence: TGTGCCACCAAGGGGGTTAACACTGAAGCTTTCTTT. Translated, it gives CATKGVNTEAFF.

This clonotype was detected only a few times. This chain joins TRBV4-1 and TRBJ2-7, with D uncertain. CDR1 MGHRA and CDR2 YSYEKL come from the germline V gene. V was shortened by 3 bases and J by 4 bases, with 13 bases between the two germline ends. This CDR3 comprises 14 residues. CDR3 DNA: TGCGCCAGCAGCCAGAACTTGCAGGTTTACGAGCAGTACGTC. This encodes CASSQNLQVYEQYV.

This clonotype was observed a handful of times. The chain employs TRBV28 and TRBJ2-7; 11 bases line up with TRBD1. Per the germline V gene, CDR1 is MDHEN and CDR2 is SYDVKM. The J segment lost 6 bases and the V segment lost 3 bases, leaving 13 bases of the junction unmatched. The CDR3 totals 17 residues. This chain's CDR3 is CASSLGGGTGGPGEQYV. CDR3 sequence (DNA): TGTGCCAGCAGTTTGGGGGGCGGGACAGGGGGTCCGGGCGAGCAGTACGTC.